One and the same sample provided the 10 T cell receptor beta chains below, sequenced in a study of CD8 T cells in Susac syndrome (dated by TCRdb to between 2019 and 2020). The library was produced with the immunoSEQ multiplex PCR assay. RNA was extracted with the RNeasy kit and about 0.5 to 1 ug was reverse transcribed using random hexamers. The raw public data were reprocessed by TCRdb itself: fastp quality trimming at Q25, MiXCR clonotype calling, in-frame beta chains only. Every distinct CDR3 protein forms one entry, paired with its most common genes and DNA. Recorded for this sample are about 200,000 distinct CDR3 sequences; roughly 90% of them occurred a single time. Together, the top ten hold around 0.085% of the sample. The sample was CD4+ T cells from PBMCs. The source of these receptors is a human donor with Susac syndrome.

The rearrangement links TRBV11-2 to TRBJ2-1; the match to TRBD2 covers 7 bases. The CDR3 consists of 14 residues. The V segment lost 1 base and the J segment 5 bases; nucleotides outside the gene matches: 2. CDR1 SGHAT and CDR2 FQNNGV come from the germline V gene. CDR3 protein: CASSLAGGDNEQFF. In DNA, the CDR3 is TGTGCCAGCAGCTTAGCTGGGGGGGACAATGAGCAGTTCTTC.

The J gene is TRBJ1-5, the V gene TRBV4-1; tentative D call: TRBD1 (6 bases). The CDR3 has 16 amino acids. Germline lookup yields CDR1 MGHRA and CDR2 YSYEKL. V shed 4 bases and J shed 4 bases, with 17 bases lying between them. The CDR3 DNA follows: TGCGCCAGCAGCCCAACGACAGACAGGAGAAATCAGCCCCAGCATTTT. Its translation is CASSPTTDRRNQPQHF.

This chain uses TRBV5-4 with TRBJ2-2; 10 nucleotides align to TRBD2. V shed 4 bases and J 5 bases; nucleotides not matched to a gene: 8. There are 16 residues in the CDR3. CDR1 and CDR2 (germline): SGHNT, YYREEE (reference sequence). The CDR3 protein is CASSASGGGWTGELFF. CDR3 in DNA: TGTGCCAGCAGCGCCAGCGGGGGGGGGTGGACCGGGGAGCTGTTTTTT.

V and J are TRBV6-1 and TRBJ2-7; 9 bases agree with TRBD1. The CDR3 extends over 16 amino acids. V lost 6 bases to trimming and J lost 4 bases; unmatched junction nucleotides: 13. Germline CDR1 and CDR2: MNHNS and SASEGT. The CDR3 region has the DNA TGTGCCAGCAGACCACAATCCGGGACAGGGTCTTACGAGCAGTACTTC. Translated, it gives CASRPQSGTGSYEQYF.

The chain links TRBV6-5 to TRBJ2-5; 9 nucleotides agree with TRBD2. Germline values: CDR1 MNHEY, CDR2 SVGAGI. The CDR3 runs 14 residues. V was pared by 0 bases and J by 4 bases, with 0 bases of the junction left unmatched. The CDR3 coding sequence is TGTGCCAGCAGTTACTCTAGCGGGAGAGAGACCCAGTACTTC. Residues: CASSYSSGRETQYF.

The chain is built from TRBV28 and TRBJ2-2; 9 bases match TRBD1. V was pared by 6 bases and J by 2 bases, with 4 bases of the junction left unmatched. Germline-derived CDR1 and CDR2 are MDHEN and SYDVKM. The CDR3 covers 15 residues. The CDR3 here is CASRKTGGNTGELFF. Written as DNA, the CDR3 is TGTGCCAGCAGGAAAACAGGGGGCAACACCGGGGAGCTGTTTTTT.

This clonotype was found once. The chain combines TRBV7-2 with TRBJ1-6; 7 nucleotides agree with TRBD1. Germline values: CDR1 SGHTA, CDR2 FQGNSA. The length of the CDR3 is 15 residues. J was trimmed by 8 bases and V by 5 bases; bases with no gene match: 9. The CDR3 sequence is CASSRSQGGDSPLHF. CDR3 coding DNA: TGTGCCAGCAGCCGCAGTCAAGGGGGCGATTCACCCCTCCACTTT.

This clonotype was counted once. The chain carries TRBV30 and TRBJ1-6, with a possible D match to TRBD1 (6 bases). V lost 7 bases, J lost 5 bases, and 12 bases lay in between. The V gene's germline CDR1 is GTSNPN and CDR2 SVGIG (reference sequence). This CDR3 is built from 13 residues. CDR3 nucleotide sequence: TGTGCCTCCTCCGGACAGCATAATTCACCCCTCCACTTT. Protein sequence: CASSGQHNSPLHF. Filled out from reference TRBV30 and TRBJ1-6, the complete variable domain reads SQTIHQWPATLVQPVGSPLSLECTVEGTSNPNLYWYRQAAGRGLQLLFYSVGIGQISSEVPQNLSASRPQDRQFILSSKKLLLSDSGFYLCASSGQHNSPLHFGNGTRLTVT.

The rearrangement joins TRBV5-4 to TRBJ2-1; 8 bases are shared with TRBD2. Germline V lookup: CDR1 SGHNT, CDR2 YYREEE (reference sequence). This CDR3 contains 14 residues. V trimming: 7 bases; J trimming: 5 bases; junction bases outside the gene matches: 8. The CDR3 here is CASAPGGINNEQFF. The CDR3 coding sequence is TGTGCCAGCGCCCCGGGAGGGATTAACAATGAGCAGTTCTTC.

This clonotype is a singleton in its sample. The CDR3 loop reads CASSIARDLYGYTF. The CDR3, as DNA: TGTGCCAGTAGTATCGCGCGAGACCTCTATGGCTACACCTTC. The chain joins TRBV19 to TRBJ1-2; D call uncertain. V was shortened by 3 bases and J by 4 bases, with 12 bases between the two germline ends. Germline CDR1 is LNHDA and CDR2 is SQIVND (reference sequence). The CDR3 loop spans 14 amino acids. The whole variable domain, filled in from reference TRBV19 and TRBJ1-2, reads DGGITQSPKYLFRKEGQNVTLSCEQNLNHDAMYWYRQDPGQGLRLIYYSQIVNDFQKGDIAEGYSVSREKKESFPLTVTSAQKNPTAFYLCASSIARDLYGYTFGSGTRLTVV.